This record covers a single TCR beta chain. Its antigen is not identified. Germline CDR1 and CDR2: GTSNPN and SVGIG (reference sequence). The CDR3 covers 11 residues. V lost 0 bases to trimming and J lost 10 bases, with 7 bases between them. This sample stems from a study of OX40 agonist ivuxolimab in advanced cancers. Turning to the study itself: Patients were treated with ivuxolimab, an agonistic anti-OX40 (CD134) antibody. Overall study findings and caveats: At 0.1 to 3.0 mg/kg and by week 6, CD4+ and CD8+ T cells in the blood had expanded clonally. A proportion of nonresponders additionally exhibited low normalized T-cell clonal expansion.

The data were produced by immunoSEQ multiplex PCR, yet TCRdb's version contains in-frame clones alone and is incomplete. The sample lists about 83,000 clones, 65% to 85% occurring once. A history of autoimmune disease or systemic immunosuppression excluded patients. Sample: CD4+ or CD8+ T cells sorted from blood, taken in a trial of the OX40 agonist ivuxolimab. The genes are TRBV30 and TRBJ2-1, with a weak D call TRBD2 (6 bases). This receptor was identified in an adult with an advanced solid tumor such as melanoma, head and neck, liver or kidney cancer. CDR3 nucleotides: TGTGCCTGGAGTGTGGCGGGGGAGCAGTTCTTC. Amino acid sequence: CAWSVAGEQFF. The full variable domain, rest sourced from reference TRBV30 and TRBJ2-1, is SQTIHQWPATLVQPVGSPLSLECTVEGTSNPNLYWYRQAAGRGLQLLFYSVGIGQISSEVPQNLSASRPQDRQFILSSKKLLLSDSGFYLCAWSVAGEQFFGPGTRLTVL.